The 13 T cell receptor beta chains listed next were all sequenced from one sample in a study of OX40 agonist ivuxolimab in advanced cancers. Clones were sequenced by immunoSEQ multiplex PCR, and TCRdb holds only the in-frame ones, with some missing. This table holds roughly 61,000 clones, 87% found once. Material: CD4+ or CD8+ T cells sorted from blood, obtained in a trial of the OX40 agonist ivuxolimab. The receptors stem from an adult with an advanced solid tumor such as melanoma, head and neck, liver or kidney cancer.

The chain is built from TRBV2 and TRBJ1-2, with 9 bases lining up with TRBD1. CDR3 length equals 13 residues. With V trimmed by 8 bases and J by 7 bases, 8 bases remained unmatched. Germline assignment: CDR1 SNHLY and CDR2 FYNNEI. Written as DNA, the CDR3 is TGTGCCAGCGCCGGGACAGGGAAATTTGGCTACACCTTC. It yields the protein CASAGTGKFGYTF. The full variable domain, completed using reference TRBV2 and TRBJ1-2, is EPEVTQTPSHQVTQMGQEVILRCVPISNHLYFYWYRQILGQKVEFLVSFYNNEISEKSEIFDDQFSVERPDGSNFTLKIRSTKLEDSAMYFCASAGTGKFGYTFGSGTRLTVV.

The chain links TRBV18 to TRBJ1-1, with D uncertain. Germline V gene sequence: CDR1 KGHSH, CDR2 LQKENI. V was pared by 3 bases and J by 2 bases, with 13 bases between. CDR3 size: 15 residues. The CDR3 DNA is TGTGCCAGCTCACCTTCAGGAGTAGGAAACACTGAAGCTTTCTTT. Residues: CASSPSGVGNTEAFF.

This rearrangement joins TRBV11-2 to TRBJ1-4; D is perhaps TRBD1 (6 bases). Trimming left V 3 bases short and J 8 bases short, with 13 bases between. Per the germline V gene, CDR1 is SGHAT and CDR2 is FQNNGV. CDR3 length: 14 residues. This CDR3 reads CASSFGGGREKLFF. The CDR3 nucleotides read TGTGCCAGCAGCTTTGGAGGGGGAAGAGAAAAACTGTTTTTT.

The J gene is TRBJ1-5, the V gene TRBV29-1, with D unresolved. Per germline, CDR1 SQVTM and CDR2 ANQGSEA. Trimming left V 4 bases short and J 3 bases short, with 10 bases between. CDR3 size: 13 residues. CDR3: CSVGVGNNQPQHF. The CDR3 coding sequence is TGCAGCGTTGGGGTCGGCAACAATCAGCCCCAGCATTTT.

This chain joins TRBV5-6 and TRBJ2-2; D gene unclear. Trimming removed 0 bases at V and 6 bases at J, with 6 bases between. This CDR3 region has 13 residues. CDR1 and CDR2 from the germline V gene are SGHDT and YYEEEE. CDR3 residues: CASSLVSAGELFF. The CDR3 nucleotides are TGTGCCAGCAGCTTGGTGTCGGCCGGGGAGCTGTTTTTT.

This rearrangement joins TRBV6-6 to TRBJ1-4; maybe TRBD1 (5 bases). Germline CDR1 is MNHNY and CDR2 is SVGAGI (reference sequence). V was shortened by 11 bases and J by 0 bases, with 10 bases between the two germline ends. This CDR3 is 13 amino acids long. This CDR3 is CAGQGSTNEKLFF. The CDR3 coding sequence is TGTGCCGGCCAGGGTTCAACTAATGAAAAACTGTTTTTT.

This chain connects TRBV30 to TRBJ2-1, with 12 nucleotides matching TRBD2. Germline CDR1 and CDR2: GTSNPN and SVGIG (reference sequence). The CDR3 has 21 residues. V lost 1 base to trimming and J lost 4 bases; unmatched junction nucleotides: 20. The CDR3 DNA sequence: TGTGCCTGGAGTGGAAGGGTAGGTGAAGCCACCGGACTAGCGGGGTACAATGAGCAGTTCTTC. This codes for CAWSGRVGEATGLAGYNEQFF.

The chain combines TRBV5-6 with TRBJ2-1; D is perhaps TRBD2 (5 bases). Germline V lookup: CDR1 SGHDT, CDR2 YYEEEE. Trimming cost V 4 bases and J 15 bases, with 32 bases left between them. The CDR3 length is 17 residues. Here the CDR3 reads CASSPHGQWLAAEVGFF. CDR3 DNA: TGTGCCAGCAGCCCCCATGGCCAGTGGCTAGCAGCAGAGGTCGGGTTCTTC.

J is TRBJ2-5 and V is TRBV15; 15 positions agree with TRBD2. V lost 5 bases, J lost 4 bases, and 5 bases stayed unmatched. The CDR3 totals 16 residues. In germline, CDR1 is LNHNV, CDR2 YYDKDF (reference sequence). CDR3 sequence reads: CATSERTSGGGETQYF. The CDR3, as DNA: TGTGCCACCAGCGAACGGACTAGCGGGGGGGGAGAGACCCAGTACTTC. Filled out from reference TRBV15 and TRBJ2-5, the complete variable domain reads DAMVIQNPRYQVTQFGKPVTLSCSQTLNHNVMYWYQQKSSQAPKLLFHYYDKDFNNEADTPDNFQSRRPNTSFCFLDIRSPGLGDTAMYLCATSERTSGGGETQYFGPGTRLLVL.

The chain combines TRBV27 with TRBJ1-1, with D possibly TRBD1 on 6 matching bases. This CDR3 is 13 amino acids long. The ends were cut back, 4 bases at V and 1 base at J, with 7 bases in the middle. Germline assignment: CDR1 MNHEY and CDR2 SMNVEV (reference sequence). CDR3 sequence reads: CASSYRANTEAFF. The CDR3, as DNA: TGTGCCAGCAGTTACAGGGCGAACACTGAAGCTTTCTTT.

The rearrangement joins TRBV9 to TRBJ2-3; D remains unclear. CDR3 length: 15 residues. V shed 0 bases and J shed 2 bases, with 10 bases lying between them. Germline V gene sequence: CDR1 SGDLS, CDR2 YYNGEE. CDR3 loop: CASSVAPGVTDTQYF. CDR3 in DNA: TGTGCCAGCAGCGTAGCCCCTGGAGTCACAGATACGCAGTATTTT.

V and J are TRBV2 and TRBJ2-7; TRBD1 matches 7 bases. Per the germline V gene, CDR1 is SNHLY and CDR2 is FYNNEI. V lost 8 bases, J lost 0 bases, and 4 bases stayed unmatched. This CDR3 contains 13 residues. The CDR3 spells CASEPGGSYEQYF. The CDR3 nucleotides read TGTGCCAGCGAACCAGGGGGCTCCTACGAGCAGTACTTC.

The V call is TRBV5-6, the J call TRBJ2-7, with D maybe TRBD2 (5 bases). CDR3 size: 15 residues. Germline V gene sequence: CDR1 SGHDT, CDR2 YYEEEE. V lost 1 base and J lost 4, with 15 bases in between. The CDR3 region is CASSLFGNFLYEQYF. DNA for the CDR3: TGTGCCAGCAGCTTGTTCGGGAATTTTTTGTACGAGCAGTACTTC.